A single sample is the source of the 2 T cell receptor beta chains below, sequenced in a study of regulatory dendritic cells for organ transplantation. Assay: immunoSEQ multiplex PCR; the TCRdb copy retains only in-frame clones and omits some. The sample shows 9,000 to 13,000 clones, roughly two thirds of them seen only once. The material sequenced was memory CD8+ T cells from blood. Subset given: CD45RO+ memory T cells. The receptors were sampled from a human donor in good health.

J is TRBJ2-3 and V is TRBV2; 8 bases are shared with TRBD2. The CDR3 runs 17 residues. The ends lost 1 base at V and 2 bases at J; junction bases unmatched: 8. The germline V gene encodes CDR1 SNHLY and CDR2 FYNNEI. DNA of the CDR3: TGTGCCAGCAGTGAAGACTTTGCGGGGGGCCCCACAGATACGCAGTATTTT. Its protein is CASSEDFAGGPTDTQYF.

The rearrangement links TRBV19 to TRBJ2-7; the match to TRBD1 covers 8 bases. This CDR3 is 11 amino acids long. CDR1 LNHDA and CDR2 SQIVND come from the germline V gene (reference sequence). V gave up 10 bases and J gave up 6 bases; unmatched junction bases: 5. The CDR3 region is CATGTGGEQYF. The CDR3 DNA is TGTGCCACCGGAACAGGGGGCGAGCAGTACTTC.